This TCR beta chain was recovered during a study of cytomegalovirus exposure and HLA in healthy donors. Overall study: The same platform was used for the roughly 130 validation repertoires as for the 650 to 700 first-cohort repertoires, as reported in a later analysis. Overall study findings and caveats: Whilst most TCR sequences proved rare, a subset of public TCRs occurred across many donors. The study designated 150 or so TCR beta chains cytomegalovirus-associated. Confirmation in vitro established that a few CMV-associated chains were specific for CMV antigens.

The CDR3 is 13 residues long. V was cut by 4 bases and J by 5 bases, with 11 bases left in between. The germline gives CDR1 SEHNR, CDR2 FQNEAQ (reference sequence). Only in-frame clones appear in the TCRdb table, and some are missing; sequencing was by immunoSEQ multiplex PCR. The sample has hundreds of thousands of clones, roughly 87% seen once. On this clone: The antigen remains undetermined.

The sequencing input was PBMCs. The chain carries TRBV7-9 and TRBJ1-1; D is perhaps TRBD1 (6 bases). This clonotype was obtained from a man between 18 and 35 years old in good health and CMV-seropositive. DNA of the CDR3: TGTGCCAGCAGCTCACAGGGCATGACTGAAGCTTTCTTT. It encodes CASSSQGMTEAFF. Combining the CDR3 with reference TRBV7-9 and TRBJ1-1 gives the whole variable domain DTGVSQNPRHKITKRGQNVTFRCDPISEHNRLYWYRQTLGQGPEFLTYFQNEAQLEKSRLLSDRFSAERPKGSFSTLEIQRTEQGDSAMYLCASSSQGMTEAFFGQGTRLTVV.